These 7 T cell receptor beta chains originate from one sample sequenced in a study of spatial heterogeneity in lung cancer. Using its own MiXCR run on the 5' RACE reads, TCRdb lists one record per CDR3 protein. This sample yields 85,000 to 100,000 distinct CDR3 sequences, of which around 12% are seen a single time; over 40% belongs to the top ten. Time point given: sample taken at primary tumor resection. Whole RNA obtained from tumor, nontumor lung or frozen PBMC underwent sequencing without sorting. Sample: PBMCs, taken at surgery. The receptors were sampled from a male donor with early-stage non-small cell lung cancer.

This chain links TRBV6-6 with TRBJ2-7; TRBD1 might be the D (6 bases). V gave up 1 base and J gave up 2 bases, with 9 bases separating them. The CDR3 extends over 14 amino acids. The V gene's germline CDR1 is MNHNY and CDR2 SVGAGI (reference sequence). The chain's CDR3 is CASSYWDKTYEQYF. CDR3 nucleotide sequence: TGTGCCAGCAGTTACTGGGACAAAACCTACGAGCAGTACTTC.

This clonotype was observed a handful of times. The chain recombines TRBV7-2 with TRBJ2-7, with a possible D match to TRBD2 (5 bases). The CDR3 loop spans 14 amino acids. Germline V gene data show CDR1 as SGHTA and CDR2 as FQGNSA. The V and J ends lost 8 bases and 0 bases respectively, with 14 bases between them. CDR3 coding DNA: TGTGCCAGCGGCTGGTTGGGGAGCTCCTACGAGCAGTACTTC. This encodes CASGWLGSSYEQYF.

As DNA, the CDR3 is TGCGCCAGCAGTGAGTCCACACCCACAGATACGCAGTATTTT. Encoded protein: CASSESTPTDTQYF. The chain carries TRBV10-1 and TRBJ2-3; no clear D. This CDR3 spans 14 amino acids. V was cut by 0 bases and J by 2 bases, with 6 bases left in between. The germline V gene encodes CDR1 WNHNN and CDR2 SYGVQD (reference sequence).

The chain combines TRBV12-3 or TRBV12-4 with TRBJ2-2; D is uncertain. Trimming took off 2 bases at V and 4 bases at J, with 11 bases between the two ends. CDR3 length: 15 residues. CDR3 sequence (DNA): TGTGCCAGCAGTTTATTCGGTTCGAGCACCGGGGAGCTGTTTTTT. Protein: CASSLFGSSTGELFF.

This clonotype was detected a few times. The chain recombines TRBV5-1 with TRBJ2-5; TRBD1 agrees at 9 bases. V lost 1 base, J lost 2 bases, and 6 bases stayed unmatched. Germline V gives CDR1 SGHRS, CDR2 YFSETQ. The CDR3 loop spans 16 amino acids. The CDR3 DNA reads TGCGCCAGCAGCTTGACCGGGACAGGGATACAAGAGACCCAGTACTTC. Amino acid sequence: CASSLTGTGIQETQYF. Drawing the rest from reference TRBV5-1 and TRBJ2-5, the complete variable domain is KAGVTQTPRYLIKTRGQQVTLSCSPISGHRSVSWYQQTPGQGLQFLFEYFSETQRNKGNFPGRFSGRQFSNSRSEMNVSTLELGDSALYLCASSLTGTGIQETQYFGPGTRLLVL.

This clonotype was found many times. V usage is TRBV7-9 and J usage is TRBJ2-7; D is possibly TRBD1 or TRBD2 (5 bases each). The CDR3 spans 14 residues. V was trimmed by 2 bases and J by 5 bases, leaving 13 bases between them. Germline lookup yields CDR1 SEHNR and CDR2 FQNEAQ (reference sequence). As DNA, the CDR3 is TGTGCCAGCAGCTTAAGGGGCAACGGGGACGAGCAGTACTTC. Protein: CASSLRGNGDEQYF. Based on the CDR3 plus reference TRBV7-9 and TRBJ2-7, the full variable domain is DTGVSQNPRHKITKRGQNVTFRCDPISEHNRLYWYRQTLGQGPEFLTYFQNEAQLEKSRLLSDRFSAERPKGSFSTLEIQRTEQGDSAMYLCASSLRGNGDEQYFGPGTRLTVT.

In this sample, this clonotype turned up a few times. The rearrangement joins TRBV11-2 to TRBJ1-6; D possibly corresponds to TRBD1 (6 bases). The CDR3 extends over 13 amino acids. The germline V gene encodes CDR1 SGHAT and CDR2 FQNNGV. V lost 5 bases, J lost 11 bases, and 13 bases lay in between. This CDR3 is CASSAYRVTPLHF. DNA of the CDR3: TGTGCCAGCAGCGCCTACAGGGTTACACCCCTCCACTTT.